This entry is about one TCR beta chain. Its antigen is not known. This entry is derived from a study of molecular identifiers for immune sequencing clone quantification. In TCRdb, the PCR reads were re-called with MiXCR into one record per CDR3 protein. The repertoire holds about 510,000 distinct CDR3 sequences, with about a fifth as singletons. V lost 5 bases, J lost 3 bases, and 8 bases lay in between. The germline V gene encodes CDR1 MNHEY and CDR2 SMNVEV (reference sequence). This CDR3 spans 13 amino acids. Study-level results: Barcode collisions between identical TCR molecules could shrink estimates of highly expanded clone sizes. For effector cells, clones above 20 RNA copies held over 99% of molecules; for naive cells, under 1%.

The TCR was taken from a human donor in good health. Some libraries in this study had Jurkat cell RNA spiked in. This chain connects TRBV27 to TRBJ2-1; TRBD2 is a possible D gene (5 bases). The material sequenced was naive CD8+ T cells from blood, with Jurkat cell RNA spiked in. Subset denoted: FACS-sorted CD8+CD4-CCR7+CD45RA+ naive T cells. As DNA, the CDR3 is TGTGCCAGCAGTCCCGGGAACTACAATGAGCAGTTCTTC. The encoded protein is CASSPGNYNEQFF.